This T cell receptor (beta chain) was obtained from a study of CD8+CD57+ T cells in acquired aplastic anemia. Overall study: Mean DNA quantity obtained from sorted CD4+ and CD8+ cells was around 2.9 ug. Study outcomes and limitations: Significant differences in CD8+ Simpson's diversity were not observed between patients and controls. Overlap between patients and controls comprised roughly 28 CD8+ CDR3 sequences.

In the case of this clonotype: Its antigen is unknown.

Genomic DNA, serving as template, underwent TCR beta VDJ and CDR3 profiling. TCRdb independently ran MiXCR on the reads; one entry per CDR3 protein. The data contain 200,000 to 250,000 distinct CDR3 sequences, roughly 45% of them seen just once; the ten biggest clones take up 20%. The CDR3 is 14 amino acids. Germline CDR1 SQVTM, CDR2 ANQGSEA. Deletions cut 3 bases from V and 5 bases from J, with 16 bases between. Patients chosen for sequencing had shown CD8+CD57+ cell expansion by flow cytometry. There was no therapy given to any patient before the blood sampling took place. The sequenced sample consisted of sorted CD4+, CD8+, or CD8+CD57+ T cells (not recorded which) from PBMCs. This TCR derives from a human donor with aplastic anemia. This chain links TRBV29-1 with TRBJ2-5; D may be TRBD1 or TRBD2 (5 bases each). The chain's CDR3 is CSVDWQGSGETQYF. CDR3 nucleotide sequence: TGCAGCGTTGATTGGCAGGGCTCGGGGGAGACCCAGTACTTC.